These 21 T cell receptor beta chains were sequenced from one sample in a study of Graves' ophthalmopathy and Graves' hyperthyroidism. Amplification of the TCR beta CDR3 regions used RNA transcripts (as template). HTBI-primed RT-PCR formed the first round, and a multiplex PCR formed the second. TCRdb re-analysed the multiplex PCR reads in MiXCR, keeping a single row per CDR3 protein. The data hold some 410,000 distinct CDR3 sequences, with around 20% observed a single time. The sample taken for sequencing was peripheral blood. Every receptor here comes from a woman aged 18-29 years with stable Graves' hyperthyroidism.

This clonotype was recorded at least ten times. J is TRBJ1-1 and V is TRBV20-1, with 8 bases lining up with TRBD1. The CDR3 is 13 residues long. Trimming removed 5 bases from V and 4 bases from J; junction bases left unmatched: 6. Per germline, CDR1 DFQATT and CDR2 SNEGSKA (reference sequence). The CDR3 DNA sequence: TGCAGTGCTCAGACAGGGGAGATCACTGAAGCTTTCTTT. This gives the protein CSAQTGEITEAFF.

The V and J genes are TRBV20-1 and TRBJ2-7, with TRBD2 as a possible D gene (5 bases). Trimming took off 3 bases at V and 2 bases at J, with 29 bases between the two ends. The V gene's germline CDR1 is DFQATT and CDR2 SNEGSKA (reference sequence). CDR3 length: 19 amino acids. CDR3 loop: CSASQLATPGSKRPYEQYF. Written as DNA, the CDR3 is TGCAGTGCTAGTCAATTGGCGACACCGGGGTCCAAAAGGCCCTACGAGCAGTACTTC.

The chain is built from TRBV13 and TRBJ2-6; D possibly corresponds to TRBD2 (9 bases). The CDR3 length is 21 residues. Germline V gives CDR1 PRHDT, CDR2 FYEKMQ (reference sequence). The ends were cut back, 2 bases at V and 0 bases at J, with 23 bases in the middle. The CDR3 coding sequence is TGTGCCAGCAGCTTACAGGGGGCTAGCGGGAATTCCCGCTCTGGGGCCAACGTCCTGACTTTC. It codes for CASSLQGASGNSRSGANVLTF.

The genes are TRBV2 and TRBJ2-2; TRBD2 is a possible D gene (5 bases). Trimming removed 0 bases from V and 7 bases from J, with 12 bases in between. CDR3 length equals 15 residues. Germline V gene sequence: CDR1 SNHLY, CDR2 FYNNEI. The CDR3 is CASSEAGLLGGELFF. CDR3 in DNA: TGTGCCAGCAGTGAAGCAGGACTCCTGGGCGGGGAGCTGTTTTTT.

This clonotype came up many times. The chain recombines TRBV10-3 with TRBJ1-2, with D unresolved. The CDR3 loop spans 11 amino acids. Per germline, CDR1 ENHRY and CDR2 SYGVKD. Trimming cost V 2 bases and J 8 bases, with 6 bases left between them. CDR3 in DNA: TGTGCCATCAGTGAGGGGTTCGGCTACACCTTC. Translating gives CAISEGFGYTF.

This clonotype has a count of ten or more. The chain couples TRBV7-9 to TRBJ1-2; 8 bases are a match to TRBD1. Per germline, CDR1 SEHNR and CDR2 FQNEAQ (reference sequence). V gave up 2 bases and J gave up 9 bases; unmatched junction bases: 5. The CDR3 totals 13 residues. CDR3 sequence reads: CASSLTGGWCYTF. The CDR3, as DNA: TGTGCCAGCAGCTTAACAGGGGGATGGTGCTACACCTTC.

This clonotype was counted at least ten times. The rearrangement uses TRBV6-5 and TRBJ2-2; D is undetermined. There are 13 residues in the CDR3. Germline loops: CDR1 MNHEY, CDR2 SVGAGI. The germline V and J ends were trimmed by 4 bases and 5 bases, with 8 bases remaining between them. The CDR3 protein is CASSWRRTGELFF. CDR3 nucleotide sequence: TGTGCCAGCAGTTGGCGGCGAACCGGGGAGCTGTTTTTT.

This clonotype turned up a few times. J is TRBJ2-7 and V is TRBV6-5; tentative D call: TRBD1 (6 bases). The CDR3 runs to 15 residues. V lost 0 bases to trimming and J lost 2 bases, with 11 bases between them. The germline V gene has CDR1 MNHEY and CDR2 SVGAGI. CDR3 DNA: TGTGCCAGCAGTTACTCGTGGGACATTGCCTACGAGCAGTACTTC. It specifies CASSYSWDIAYEQYF.

This clonotype appeared many times. The chain is built from TRBV12-3 or TRBV12-4 and TRBJ1-6; 7 bases match TRBD1. The CDR3 length is 13 residues. J lost 8 bases, V lost 5 bases, and 3 bases had no gene match. The CDR3 loop is CASSTTGDSPLHF. Here the CDR3 DNA reads TGTGCCAGCAGTACTACAGGGGATTCACCCCTCCACTTT.

The chain employs TRBV12-5 and TRBJ1-2; 10 bases align to TRBD1. Germline CDR1 LGHNT, CDR2 FRNRAP. The CDR3 is 18 amino acids. J was trimmed by 2 bases and V by 5 bases; bases with no gene match: 14. This chain's CDR3 is CASGATSGTGDPNYGYTF. The CDR3 DNA is TGTGCTAGTGGTGCCACCTCCGGGACAGGGGACCCCAACTATGGCTACACCTTC.

This clonotype was seen repeatedly, ten times or more. The chain joins TRBV6-1 to TRBJ2-2; D may match TRBD1 or TRBD2 (6 bases each). Per germline, CDR1 MNHNS and CDR2 SASEGT. V gave up 1 base and J gave up 6 bases, with 15 bases separating them. This CDR3 contains 16 residues. Here the CDR3 reads CASSEGGAAFAGELFF. CDR3 DNA sequence: TGTGCCAGCAGTGAAGGGGGGGCCGCGTTTGCCGGGGAGCTGTTTTTT.

This clonotype was counted at least ten times. The J gene is TRBJ2-7, the V gene TRBV24-1; D not certain. Germline V CDR1 and CDR2: KGHDR, SFDVKD. The CDR3 is 14 residues long. The ends were cut back, 9 bases at V and 2 bases at J, with 16 bases in the middle. Written as DNA, the CDR3 is TGTGCCACCCCTGGAGACGGTTTAGCCTACGAGCAGTACTTC. Translating gives CATPGDGLAYEQYF.

The J gene is TRBJ2-5, the V gene TRBV12-3 or TRBV12-4; D may be TRBD1 (5 bases). V lost 1 base, J lost 1 base, and 7 bases lay in between. This CDR3 contains 14 residues. The CDR3 nucleotides are TGTGCCAGCAGTTTAGTAGGGGCCCAAGAGACCCAGTACTTC. It is translated as CASSLVGAQETQYF.

Turning to this clonotype: One base away lies a much larger clone, so this may be a sequencing read error. The chain carries TRBV7-8 and TRBJ1-5, with TRBD1 identical over 11 bases. Looked up from germline, CDR1 is SGHVS and CDR2 is FQNEAQ. The CDR3 contains 16 residues. CDR3 amino acids: CASSLSRTGGHQPLHF. The CDR3 DNA reads as TGTGCCAGCAGCTTATCGAGGACAGGGGGCCATCAGCCCCTGCATTTT.

Many counts were recorded for this clonotype. The chain carries TRBV19 and TRBJ1-2, with D tentatively TRBD1 (5 bases). V shed 1 base and J shed 0 bases, with 9 bases lying between them. CDR3 size: 15 residues. In germline, CDR1 is LNHDA, CDR2 SQIVND (reference sequence). In nucleotides, the CDR3 is TGTGCCAGTAGTATAGTCGACAGAGCTAACTATGGCTACACCTTC. Translation gives CASSIVDRANYGYTF.

This clonotype was found many times. The rearrangement uses TRBV11-2 and TRBJ2-5, with D possibly TRBD1 on 5 matching bases. Per the germline V gene, CDR1 is SGHAT and CDR2 is FQNNGV. The CDR3 runs to 15 residues. V lost 1 base and J 2 bases, leaving 11 bases between the germline ends. CDR3 bases: TGTGCCAGCAGCTTAGTTCGGACACTACAAGAGACCCAGTACTTC. Translation: CASSLVRTLQETQYF.

The chain carries TRBV6-1 and TRBJ1-1; D gene unclear. Trimming pared 4 bases from V and 4 bases from J, leaving 16 bases between. This CDR3 has 15 amino acids. CDR1 and CDR2 (germline): MNHNS, SASEGT. CDR3 nucleotide sequence: TGTGCCAGCAGTGCCAAGGGCGTGTTGACCACTGAAGCTTTCTTT. It encodes CASSAKGVLTTEAFF.

The V call is TRBV6-1, the J call TRBJ1-1, with 7 bases matching TRBD1. V dropped 8 bases and J dropped 11; count of bases not matched to a gene: 8. From germline, CDR1 is MNHNS and CDR2 SASEGT. This CDR3 is 11 amino acids long. In nucleotides, the CDR3 is TGTGCCAGCGCCTCAACAGGGGTCGCTTTCTTT. Its translation: CASASTGVAFF.

This clonotype has a count of ten or more. V gene TRBV7-2 combines with J gene TRBJ2-2; D unresolved. Trimming took off 5 bases at V and 4 bases at J, with 8 bases between the two ends. Germline CDR1 and CDR2: SGHTA and FQGNSA. CDR3 length: 13 amino acids. The CDR3 region is CASSQPTTGELFF. DNA of the CDR3: TGTGCCAGCAGCCAACCAACCACCGGGGAGCTGTTTTTT.

This clonotype occurred many times. This chain connects TRBV6-1 to TRBJ2-2, with D maybe TRBD1 (6 bases). Germline CDR1 MNHNS, CDR2 SASEGT. Trimming left V 3 bases short and J 0 bases short, with 11 bases between. CDR3 length equals 16 residues. CDR3 nucleotides: TGTGCCAGCAGTGACAGGGGAAGAGCGAACACCGGGGAGCTGTTTTTT. Its translation is CASSDRGRANTGELFF.

There are many counts of this clonotype. J is TRBJ1-1 and V is TRBV29-1; D is uncertain. This CDR3 spans 14 amino acids. The ends were cut back, 1 base at V and 7 bases at J, with 16 bases in the middle. The germline V gene has CDR1 SQVTM and CDR2 ANQGSEA. CDR3 loop: CSVEGKLGRNEAFF. The DNA of the CDR3 is TGCAGCGTTGAAGGGAAGCTAGGGCGAAATGAAGCTTTCTTT.